A selection of T cell receptor beta chains follows, all from one sample in a study of blood T cell repertoires in COVID-19. Measured with immunoSEQ multiplex PCR; TCRdb has only the in-frame clones, and not every one. The data contain approximately 250,000 clones, around 89% of them singletons. Input material: PBMCs or T cells enriched from blood (not recorded which). The source of these receptors is a woman under 40 who had recovered from COVID-19. CDR3s include the opening cysteine and the closing phenylalanine or tryptophan. D genes are given only for firm matches. The size of a clone is reported for some rows only, either as once, few or many, or as a class for expanded clones.

clone_size,v_call,j_call,d_call,cdr3_nt,cdr3_aa
NA,TRBV28,TRBJ1-5,NA,TGTGCCAGCAGTGCAGCGGGCAATAGCAATCAGCCCCAGCATTTT,CASSAAGNSNQPQHF
NA,TRBV5-4,TRBJ1-4,TRBD1,TGTGCCAGCAGCCCCGGGTCCAGGGGGGATGAAAAACTGTTTTTT,CASSPGSRGDEKLFF
NA,TRBV5-1,TRBJ1-1,TRBD1,TGCGCCAGCAGCTTGGGTGGCTGGACAGGGCGGACTGAAGCTTTCTTT,CASSLGGWTGRTEAFF
NA,TRBV12-3/TRBV12-4,TRBJ1-1,NA,TGTGCCAGCACCGCCTCAGGGAACACTGAAGCTTTCTTT,CASTASGNTEAFF
NA,TRBV4-3,TRBJ2-1,TRBD2,TGCGCCAGCAGCCAAGATTCCCTGACTAGCGGGTTCAACAATGAGCAGTTCTTC,CASSQDSLTSGFNNEQFF
NA,TRBV2,TRBJ1-5,TRBD1,TGTGCCAGCAGTGGGGACAGGGGGCCGAATCAGCCCCAGCATTTT,CASSGDRGPNQPQHF
NA,TRBV19,TRBJ2-7,TRBD2,TGTGCCAGTAGTTTCCTAGCGGGAACCTACGAGCAGTACTTC,CASSFLAGTYEQYF
NA,TRBV27,TRBJ1-6,NA,TGTGCCAGCAGTTTCCAAGGGACACCCTTTCCTAGCTCCTATAATTCACCCCTCCACTTT,CASSFQGTPFPSSYNSPLHF
NA,TRBV15,TRBJ1-4,NA,TGTGCCACCAGCAGAGAGCAACCGGGGGAAAAACTGTTTTTT,CATSREQPGEKLFF
NA,TRBV7-9,TRBJ2-2,NA,TGTGCCAGCATCCGCGGGCCCCTTCTCGGGGAGCTGTTTTTT,CASIRGPLLGELFF
NA,TRBV7-7,TRBJ1-1,NA,TGTGCTAGCAGCCAGGGCAAGAACACTGAAGCTTTCTTT,CASSQGKNTEAFF
NA,TRBV9,TRBJ2-7,TRBD2,TGTGCCAGCAGCGTAGGGACTAGCGGGACCTACGAGCAGTACTTC,CASSVGTSGTYEQYF
once,TRBV9,TRBJ2-1,TRBD2,TGTGCCAGCGCTGTTGCGAGCGGGAGTGGCCATGAGCAGTTCTTC,CASAVASGSGHEQFF
NA,TRBV5-4,TRBJ2-7,TRBD2,TGTGCCAGCAGTGATCTAGCGGGGCTAAGCTCCTACGAGCAGTACTTC,CASSDLAGLSSYEQYF
NA,TRBV6-6,TRBJ1-3,NA,TGTGCCAGCAGTTACAAGGGGGCTGGAAACACCATATATTTT,CASSYKGAGNTIYF
many,TRBV7-2,TRBJ2-7,TRBD2,TGTGCCAGCAGCTTAGGGATCCGACTAGCGGGAGGGAACGAGCAGTACTTC,CASSLGIRLAGGNEQYF
NA,TRBV11-2,TRBJ2-3,TRBD2,TGTGCCAGCAGCTTGGGCGGGAGGAGGGCAGATACGCAGTATTTT,CASSLGGRRADTQYF